These 29 T cell receptor beta chains were sequenced from one sample in a study of control samples from healthy donors and cancer patients. This table comes from immunoSEQ multiplex PCR, and its TCRdb copy is limited to in-frame clones, with some not included. The sample has approximately 120,000 clones, roughly 91% seen once; the top ten hold around 17%. Material: blood. All receptors come from a woman aged 45-59 years in good health.

The chain carries TRBV7-2 and TRBJ2-5, with 8 bases matching TRBD1. Trimming at V came to 6 bases and at J to 2 bases, leaving 5 bases not matched to a gene. Looked up from germline, CDR1 is SGHTA and CDR2 is FQGNSA. The CDR3 contains 14 residues. CDR3 loop: CASSTRGPQETQYF. The CDR3 coding sequence is TGTGCCAGCAGTACCAGGGGGCCACAAGAGACCCAGTACTTC.

This chain joins TRBV28 and TRBJ1-1, with D perhaps matching TRBD1 (6 bases). The ends were cut back, 10 bases at V and 11 bases at J, with 14 bases in the middle. This CDR3 spans 10 amino acids. Germline V gene sequence: CDR1 MDHEN, CDR2 SYDVKM. In nucleotides, the CDR3 is TGTGCCACCACAGGGTCCGGGGCTTTCTTT. Translating it yields CATTGSGAFF.

The chain carries TRBV7-3 and TRBJ1-6, with a possible D match to TRBD1 (6 bases). Trimming stripped 4 bases from V and 9 bases from J, with 10 bases between. CDR1 is SGHTA, CDR2 FQGTGA, per germline. This CDR3 region has 13 residues. The CDR3 coding sequence is TGTGCCAGCAGCTCTACAGGGAGTTCACCCCTCCACTTT. Its translation: CASSSTGSSPLHF. Variable domain in full (rest from reference TRBV7-3 and TRBJ1-6): GAGVSQTPSNKVTEKGKYVELRCDPISGHTALYWYRQSLGQGPEFLIYFQGTGAADDSGLPNDRFFAVRPEGSVSTLKIQRTERGDSAVYLCASSSTGSSPLHFGNGTRLTVT.

This clone occurred a few times. The gene calls are TRBV14 and TRBJ2-1; perhaps D is TRBD1 or TRBD2 (5 bases each). Germline-derived CDR1 and CDR2 are SGHDN and FVKESK. The CDR3 runs 14 residues. Trimming stripped 1 base from V and 16 bases from J, with 20 bases between. The DNA of the CDR3 is TGTGCCAGCAGCCAAGTCCGCACTAGGGGATCGCGTTTCTTC. It translates to CASSQVRTRGSRFF.

The V and J genes are TRBV7-2 and TRBJ1-5; TRBD1 matches at 10 bases. CDR1 SGHTA and CDR2 FQGNSA come from the germline V gene. This CDR3 has 17 amino acids. The trim removed 5 bases at V and 8 bases at J, leaving 15 bases unmatched. CDR3 coding DNA: TGTGCCAGCAGCACGAGACAGGGGGCGCGGGAGGTTAAGCCCCAGCATTTT. Protein sequence: CASSTRQGAREVKPQHF.

The chain has TRBV28 and TRBJ1-1, with unresolved D. The ends were cut back, 4 bases at V and 0 bases at J, with 12 bases in the middle. This CDR3 region has 15 residues. The V gene's germline CDR1 is MDHEN and CDR2 SYDVKM. The CDR3: CASSSDWGVNTEAFF. Here the CDR3 DNA reads TGTGCCAGCAGTTCCGACTGGGGAGTGAACACTGAAGCTTTCTTT. Using reference TRBV28 and TRBJ1-1 for the parts outside the CDR3, the full variable domain is DVKVTQSSRYLVKRTGEKVFLECVQDMDHENMFWYRQDPGLGLRLIYFSYDVKMKEKGDIPEGYSVSREKKERFSLILESASTNQTSMYLCASSSDWGVNTEAFFGQGTRLTVV.

This chain uses TRBV7-6 with TRBJ1-2; D remains unclear. V was clipped by 3 bases and J by 5 bases, with 7 bases between them. The V gene's germline CDR1 is SGHVS and CDR2 FNYEAQ. The CDR3 loop spans 12 amino acids. The CDR3 DNA follows: TGTGCCAGCAGCTTCGGATTTTATGGCTACACCTTC. Protein: CASSFGFYGYTF. The variable domain in full, with the rest retrieved from reference TRBV7-6 and TRBJ1-2, is GAGVSQSPRYKVTKRGQDVALRCDPISGHVSLYWYRQALGQGPEFLTYFNYEAQQDKSGLPNDRFSAERPEGSISTLTIQRTEQRDSAMYRCASSFGFYGYTFGSGTRLTVV.

The rearrangement links TRBV5-1 to TRBJ2-1; the D is unclear. The CDR3 is 13 residues long. CDR1 and CDR2 (germline): SGHRS, YFSETQ. V was cut by 1 base and J by 6 bases, with 8 bases left in between. The CDR3 loop reads CASSLTTGNEQFF. CDR3 sequence (DNA): TGCGCCAGCAGCTTGACTACCGGCAATGAGCAGTTCTTC.

The genes are TRBV7-8 and TRBJ1-3, with TRBD1 matching over 11 bases. The CDR3 extends over 17 amino acids. CDR1 SGHVS and CDR2 FQNEAQ come from the germline V gene. V trimming: 5 bases; J trimming: 0 bases; junction bases outside the gene matches: 6. The CDR3 DNA is TGTGCCAGCAGCCCCGGGACAGGGGGACTCTCTGGAAACACCATATATTTT. Its translation is CASSPGTGGLSGNTIYF.

The rearrangement links TRBV19 to TRBJ1-1; the match to TRBD1 covers 9 bases. Germline V lookup: CDR1 LNHDA, CDR2 SQIVND (reference sequence). This CDR3 is built from 14 residues. Unmatched junction bases numbered 6, after V lost 5 bases and J lost 5 bases. The CDR3 loop is CASSLDRGWTEAFF. As DNA, the CDR3 is TGTGCCAGTAGTCTGGACAGGGGCTGGACTGAAGCTTTCTTT.

This clone was observed a single time. V usage is TRBV30 and J usage is TRBJ1-2, with D maybe TRBD1 (5 bases). Trimming stripped 3 bases from V and 5 bases from J, with 13 bases between. Germline assignment: CDR1 GTSNPN and CDR2 SVGIG (reference sequence). This CDR3 has 13 amino acids. CDR3 sequence reads: CAWSRQTAYGYTF. The CDR3 DNA is TGTGCCTGGAGCCGACAGACCGCATATGGCTACACCTTC.

The chain employs TRBV29-1 and TRBJ2-3; D is undetermined. CDR3 length: 10 amino acids. Germline-derived CDR1 and CDR2 are SQVTM and ANQGSEA. Trimming took 4 bases from V and 5 from J, leaving 4 bases between them. The CDR3 here is CSVVEDTQYF. In nucleotides, the CDR3 is TGCAGCGTTGTCGAAGATACGCAGTATTTT.

The rearrangement links TRBV7-2 to TRBJ1-5; 7 nucleotides match TRBD1. CDR3 length equals 15 residues. Germline V CDR1 and CDR2: SGHTA, FQGNSA. J lost 3 bases, V lost 6 bases, and 8 bases had no gene match. CDR3 coding DNA: TGTGCCAGCAGACGGGACAGTAGTTCCAATCAGCCCCAGCATTTT. This encodes CASRRDSSSNQPQHF. Full variable domain (rest looked up from reference TRBV7-2 and TRBJ1-5): GAGVSQSPSNKVTEKGKDVELRCDPISGHTALYWYRQSLGQGLEFLIYFQGNSAPDKSGLPSDRFSAERTGGSVSTLTIQRTQQEDSAVYLCASRRDSSSNQPQHFGDGTRLSIL.

The genes are TRBV5-1 and TRBJ2-5; D unresolved. With 0 bases removed from V and 7 bases from J, the gap between germline ends came to 13 bases. This CDR3 contains 14 residues. Germline lookup yields CDR1 SGHRS and CDR2 YFSETQ. The CDR3 nucleotides read TGCGCCAGCAGCTTGGAGGCCCTGGCTGGGACCCAGTACTTC. Translated: CASSLEALAGTQYF.

The chain combines TRBV18 with TRBJ1-2; D is uncertain. The CDR3 has 14 amino acids. The V end lost 4 bases, the J end lost 0 bases, and 9 bases lay between the germline ends. Germline V gene lookup returns CDR1 KGHSH and CDR2 LQKENI. CDR3 loop: CASSQSTANYGYTF. The CDR3 DNA follows: TGTGCCAGCTCACAATCTACCGCTAACTATGGCTACACCTTC.

The chain carries TRBV13 and TRBJ2-7; TRBD1 agrees at 9 bases. The germline V gene encodes CDR1 PRHDT and CDR2 FYEKMQ (reference sequence). This CDR3 has 17 amino acids. Trimming took 5 bases from V and 6 from J; bases not matched to a gene: 17. The CDR3 DNA sequence: TGTGCCAGCAGCCAGTGGGGGCTACAGGGGGCAGGTTCCGAGCAGTACTTC. As protein: CASSQWGLQGAGSEQYF.

This chain connects TRBV7-9 to TRBJ2-1, with 12 bases identical to TRBD1. CDR3 length: 15 amino acids. The V gene's germline CDR1 is SEHNR and CDR2 FQNEAQ (reference sequence). DNA for the CDR3: TGTGCAAGCGGGGGGACAGGGGGCAAGGGTGGTGAGCAGTTCTTC. Translation gives CASGGTGGKGGEQFF.

The J gene is TRBJ2-7, the V gene TRBV24-1; a weak D match, TRBD2 (6 bases). Germline loops: CDR1 KGHDR, CDR2 SFDVKD. V was shortened by 3 bases and J by 0 bases, with 11 bases between the two germline ends. The CDR3 has 15 residues. The CDR3 DNA reads as TGTGCCACCAGTGATACCCCCGGGGGCTCCTACGAGCAGTACGTC. Protein: CATSDTPGGSYEQYV.

The CDR3, as DNA: TGTGCCAGCAGCCCCCAGGCTGAAGCTTTCTTT. As protein: CASSPQAEAFF. J is TRBJ1-1 and V is TRBV6-6; D uncertain. This CDR3 is 11 amino acids long. Germline assignment: CDR1 MNHNY and CDR2 SVGAGI (reference sequence). The germline V and J ends were trimmed by 6 bases and 6 bases, with 8 bases remaining between them.

The rearrangement links TRBV6-2 or TRBV6-3 to TRBJ1-1; no definite D call. In germline, CDR1 is MNHEY, CDR2 SVGEGT. The V end was cut by 3 bases, the J end by 4 bases, with 9 bases between. The CDR3 contains 13 residues. The CDR3 DNA sequence: TGTGCCAGCAGTTATGACGGTCGCACTGAAGCTTTCTTT. It translates to CASSYDGRTEAFF.

This clone was seen only a few times. This chain's CDR3 is CASSFQRGANSGELFF. DNA of the CDR3: TGTGCCAGCAGTTTTCAGCGGGGGGCGAATTCCGGGGAGCTGTTTTTT. The chain uses TRBV6-2 or TRBV6-3 and TRBJ2-2, with 9 bases aligning to TRBD2. From germline, CDR1 is MNHEY and CDR2 SVGEGT. V trimming: 4 bases; J trimming: 6 bases; junction bases outside the gene matches: 9. The CDR3 sequence is 16 residues long.

This sequence joins TRBV30 and TRBJ1-2; TRBD1 might be the D (5 bases). Germline V gene data show CDR1 as GTSNPN and CDR2 as SVGIG (reference sequence). CDR3 length: 14 amino acids. Trimming cost V 0 bases and J 2 bases, with 10 bases left between them. The CDR3 DNA is TGTGCCTGGAGTGTAATTGGGGCGAACTATGGCTACACCTTC. Its translation is CAWSVIGANYGYTF.

This sequence joins TRBV6-5 and TRBJ1-4; no clear D gene. Between the trimmed V and J ends, which lost 3 bases and 7 bases, there was a span of 9 bases. Per the germline V gene, CDR1 is MNHEY and CDR2 is SVGAGI. The CDR3 extends over 13 amino acids. CDR3 nucleotides: TGTGCCAGCAGTTATTCTTTTAGTGAAAAACTGTTTTTT. This gives the protein CASSYSFSEKLFF.

The rearrangement uses TRBV9 and TRBJ1-5, with D unresolved. CDR3 length: 16 amino acids. The germline CDR1 and CDR2 sequences are SGDLS and YYNGEE. V was shortened by 0 bases and J by 5 bases, with 15 bases between the two germline ends. The CDR3 is CASSVGSGWVDQPQHF. Here the CDR3 DNA reads TGTGCCAGCAGCGTAGGGTCGGGTTGGGTCGATCAGCCCCAGCATTTT.

The chain recombines TRBV3-1 (or the pseudogene TRBV3-2) with TRBJ1-2, with D unresolved. Trimming removed 5 bases from V and 4 bases from J, with 14 bases in between. This CDR3 region has 14 residues. Germline-derived CDR1 and CDR2 are LGHDT and YNNKEL (reference sequence). CDR3 in DNA: TGTGCCAGCAGCTCGCGGGCTCACGGCTATGGCTACACCTTC. It yields the protein CASSSRAHGYGYTF.

The chain joins TRBV9 to TRBJ2-7; TRBD2 agrees at 9 bases. After removal of 3 bases from V and 0 bases from J, the junction contained 7 bases not matched to a gene. The CDR3 has 16 residues. Germline CDR1 is SGDLS and CDR2 is YYNGEE. CDR3 in amino acids: CASSAPSGGTSYEQYF. The CDR3 DNA reads TGTGCCAGCAGCGCGCCCAGCGGGGGGACCTCCTACGAGCAGTACTTC.

The genes are TRBV4-2 and TRBJ2-3; no clear D. Germline-derived CDR1 and CDR2 are LGHNA and YNFKEQ. V was cut by 0 bases and J by 0 bases, with 7 bases left in between. The CDR3 runs 15 residues. CDR3 amino acids: CASSQDSRSTDTQYF. Written as DNA, the CDR3 is TGTGCCAGCAGCCAAGACAGTCGAAGCACAGATACGCAGTATTTT.

This chain links TRBV19 with TRBJ1-2; D might be TRBD1 (6 bases). There are 15 residues in the CDR3. CDR1 is LNHDA, CDR2 SQIVND, per germline (reference sequence). V gave up 3 bases and J gave up 5 bases, with 16 bases separating them. The DNA of the CDR3 is TGTGCCAGTAGTATGGGAGGGACATCCCTTTATGGCTACACCTTC. Protein sequence: CASSMGGTSLYGYTF.

The chain combines TRBV14 with TRBJ1-2; 10 bases line up with TRBD1. The germline V gene encodes CDR1 SGHDN and CDR2 FVKESK. The V gene end was trimmed by 4 bases and the J gene end by 6 bases; junction bases not matched to a gene: 11. This CDR3 spans 16 amino acids. The CDR3 bases are TGTGCCAGCAGCCCCTGGACAGGGGGAGGAGATAATGGCTACACCTTC. This gives the protein CASSPWTGGGDNGYTF.